This TCR beta chain was obtained from a study of early T cells in non-severe SARS-CoV-2 infection. Study-level information: From unsorted whole blood, bulk RNA was sequenced, and the chains remained unpaired.

cDNA molecules, individually, were tagged with unique molecular identifiers. A single record per CDR3 protein comes from TCRdb applying MiXCR to the 5' RACE reads. The sample holds about 48,000 distinct CDR3 sequences, roughly 9.8% seen once. This clonotype was seen repeatedly, ten times or more. There are 14 residues in the CDR3. In germline, CDR1 is KGHSH, CDR2 LQKENI. Trimming left V 3 bases short and J 2 bases short, with 5 bases between. This clonotype originated in an adult who was a healthcare worker with PCR-confirmed SARS-CoV-2 infection or an uninfected control (not recorded which). The J gene is TRBJ2-6, the V gene TRBV18; no firm D call. Material: whole blood. The CDR3 loop reads CASSPIPGANVLTF. The CDR3 DNA is TGTGCCAGCTCACCGATACCTGGGGCCAACGTCCTGACTTTC.